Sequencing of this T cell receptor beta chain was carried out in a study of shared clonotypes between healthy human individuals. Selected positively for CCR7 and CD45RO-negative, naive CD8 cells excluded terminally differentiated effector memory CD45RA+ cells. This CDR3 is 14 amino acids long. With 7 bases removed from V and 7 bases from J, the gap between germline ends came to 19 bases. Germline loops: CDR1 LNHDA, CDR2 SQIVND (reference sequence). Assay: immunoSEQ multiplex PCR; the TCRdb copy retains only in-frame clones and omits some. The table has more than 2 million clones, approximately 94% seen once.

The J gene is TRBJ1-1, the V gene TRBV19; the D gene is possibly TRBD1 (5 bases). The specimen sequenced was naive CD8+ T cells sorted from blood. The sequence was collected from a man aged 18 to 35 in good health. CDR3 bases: TGTGCCAGTACCTTAGGGGTCGAATGGGGTGAAGCTTTCTTT. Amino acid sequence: CASTLGVEWGEAFF.